These T cell receptor beta chains were read from a single sample in a study of CD8 T cells in Susac syndrome. TCRdb re-called the immunoSEQ multiplex PCR reads through MiXCR, storing one row per CDR3 protein. The sample carries about 180,000 distinct CDR3 sequences, 85% to 95% recorded once. Sample: CD8+ T cells from PBMCs. These receptors were obtained from a human donor with multiple sclerosis. The CDR3 runs from the conserved cysteine through the conserved F or W. The D gene is left open where the match is weak. The listing skips clone size in some rows; elsewhere it reads once, few, many or a size class.

J: TRBJ2-3
size: NA
V: TRBV4-2
D: TRBD2
CDR3: CASSQEEVASGADTQYF
DNA: TGTGCCAGCAGCCAAGAAGAGGTGGCTAGCGGGGCAGATACGCAGTATTTT

J: TRBJ2-1
size: NA
V: TRBV5-6
D: NA
CDR3: CASSLGTDNEQFF
DNA: TGTGCCAGCAGCCTAGGGACCGACAATGAGCAGTTCTTC

J: TRBJ2-7
size: NA
V: TRBV5-1
D: TRBD2
CDR3: CASSLGLAGVVTYEQYF
DNA: TGCGCCAGCAGCTTGGGACTAGCGGGAGTCGTTACGTACGAGCAGTACTTC

J: TRBJ2-3
size: NA
V: TRBV20-1
D: TRBD2
CDR3: CSARAGTSGGGPDTQYF
DNA: TGCAGTGCTAGGGCCGGGACTAGCGGGGGGGGCCCAGATACGCAGTATTTT

J: TRBJ2-7
size: NA
V: TRBV7-9
D: NA
CDR3: CASSTNRVEQYF
DNA: TGTGCCAGCAGCACCAACAGGGTAGAGCAGTACTTC

J: TRBJ2-1
size: NA
V: TRBV14
D: TRBD1
CDR3: CASSRSQGAKNEQFF
DNA: TGTGCCAGCAGCCGTTCCCAGGGGGCGAAGAATGAGCAGTTCTTC

J: TRBJ2-1
size: NA
V: TRBV9
D: NA
CDR3: CASSSRVTGPVEYNEQFF
DNA: TGTGCCAGCAGCTCTAGGGTGACAGGACCAGTGGAGTACAATGAGCAGTTCTTC

J: TRBJ2-1
size: NA
V: TRBV15
D: NA
CDR3: CATSRDLGQGGDNEQFF
DNA: TGTGCCACCAGCAGAGATCTTGGGCAGGGGGGAGACAATGAGCAGTTCTTC

J: TRBJ1-2
size: NA
V: TRBV12-3/TRBV12-4
D: TRBD1
CDR3: CASRTNRGLGHGYTF
DNA: TGTGCCAGCAGGACTAACAGGGGGTTAGGACATGGCTACACCTTC

J: TRBJ2-7
size: NA
V: TRBV21-1
D: NA
CDR3: CASSNQNTYEQYF
DNA: TGTGCCAGCAGCAATCAGAATACCTACGAGCAGTACTTC

J: TRBJ2-5
size: few
V: TRBV9
D: NA
CDR3: CASGSGETQYF
DNA: TGTGCCAGCGGCTCGGGAGAGACCCAGTACTTC

J: TRBJ2-1
size: NA
V: TRBV4-1
D: NA
CDR3: CASSQGSTHEQFF
DNA: TGCGCCAGCAGCCAAGGTAGTACCCATGAGCAGTTCTTC

J: TRBJ2-1
size: NA
V: TRBV25-1
D: TRBD1
CDR3: CASSVTGGADYNEQFF
DNA: TGTGCCAGCAGTGTTACAGGGGGCGCTGACTACAATGAGCAGTTCTTC

J: TRBJ2-7
size: NA
V: TRBV20-1
D: NA
CDR3: CSASVGSEQYF
DNA: TGCAGTGCTAGTGTAGGTAGTGAGCAGTACTTC

J: TRBJ1-2
size: NA
V: TRBV2
D: TRBD1
CDR3: CASLTGGAGGYTF
DNA: TGTGCCAGCCTCACAGGGGGCGCGGGGGGCTACACCTTC

J: TRBJ2-7
size: NA
V: TRBV28
D: TRBD2
CDR3: CASSSGLAGNYEQYF
DNA: TGTGCCAGCAGTTCTGGACTAGCGGGGAACTACGAGCAGTACTTC

J: TRBJ2-7
size: NA
V: TRBV20-1
D: TRBD2
CDR3: CSAREPAGTSYEQYF
DNA: TGCAGTGCTAGAGAACCAGCGGGGACCTCCTACGAGCAGTACTTC

J: TRBJ1-2
size: NA
V: TRBV7-8
D: NA
CDR3: CASSSQSDYGYTF
DNA: TGTGCCAGCAGTTCACAGAGTGACTATGGCTACACCTTC

J: TRBJ2-3
size: NA
V: TRBV12-3/TRBV12-4
D: TRBD1
CDR3: CASITTDPGQGSPMSTDTQYF
DNA: TGTGCCAGCATCACCACGGACCCGGGACAGGGGAGTCCTATGTCCACAGATACGCAGTATTTT

J: TRBJ1-1
size: NA
V: TRBV11-1
D: TRBD1
CDR3: CASSRDRLGTEAFF
DNA: TGTGCCAGCAGCCGGGACAGGTTGGGCACTGAAGCTTTCTTT

J: TRBJ2-5
size: once
V: TRBV9
D: NA
CDR3: CASSVAWGPPETQYF
DNA: TGTGCCAGCAGCGTAGCCTGGGGACCACCAGAGACCCAGTACTTC

J: TRBJ1-3
size: NA
V: TRBV29-1
D: NA
CDR3: CSVEDRGVSGNTIYF
DNA: TGCAGCGTTGAAGATCGCGGGGTATCAGGAAACACCATATATTTT

J: TRBJ2-1
size: NA
V: TRBV13
D: NA
CDR3: CASSLEPGADEQFF
DNA: TGTGCCAGCAGCTTAGAGCCCGGGGCGGATGAGCAGTTCTTC

J: TRBJ2-7
size: NA
V: TRBV13
D: TRBD1
CDR3: CASSLTGELAYEQYF
DNA: TGTGCCAGTAGTCTGACAGGGGAGTTGGCCTACGAGCAGTACTTC

J: TRBJ2-1
size: NA
V: TRBV30
D: NA
CDR3: CAWSDGTQFF
DNA: TGTGCCTGGAGTGACGGGACGCAGTTCTTC

J: TRBJ2-3
size: NA
V: TRBV27
D: NA
CDR3: CASSPRQRWDTQYF
DNA: TGTGCCAGCAGTCCAAGACAGCGATGGGATACGCAGTATTTT

J: TRBJ1-2
size: NA
V: TRBV29-1
D: NA
CDR3: CSVEERQDGYTF
DNA: TGCAGCGTTGAGGAGAGACAGGATGGCTACACCTTC